This passage covers 3 T cell receptor beta chains from one sample sequenced in a study of blood T cell repertoires in COVID-19. Sequencing used immunoSEQ multiplex PCR; TCRdb keeps in-frame clones, though not all of them. The repertoire holds 95,000 to 150,000 clones, roughly 90% seen once, with approximately 4.2% in the top ten. The source material was peripheral blood. The receptors derive from a man aged 35 to 55 with acute or convalescent COVID-19.

CDR3 in amino acids: CASSYDRGRGETQYF. CDR3 bases: TGTGCCAGCAGTTACGACAGGGGGAGAGGGGAGACCCAGTACTTC. The chain employs TRBV6-6 and TRBJ2-5; the match to TRBD1 covers 9 bases. V shed 2 bases and J 5 bases; nucleotides not matched to a gene: 6. Germline values: CDR1 MNHNY, CDR2 SVGAGI (reference sequence). The CDR3 spans 15 residues.

This clone appeared a few times. This chain links TRBV4-2 with TRBJ1-5, with a possible D match to TRBD1 (6 bases). The germline gives CDR1 LGHNA, CDR2 YNFKEQ. The germline V and J ends were trimmed by 0 bases and 3 bases, with 12 bases remaining between them. The CDR3 extends over 16 amino acids. Here the CDR3 reads CASSQEATGYNQPQHF. Here the CDR3 DNA reads TGTGCCAGCAGCCAAGAGGCCACAGGGTACAATCAGCCCCAGCATTTT.

The chain is built from TRBV30 and TRBJ1-2, with D hard to call. Trimming took off 1 base at V and 2 bases at J, with 5 bases between the two ends. This CDR3 is built from 12 residues. Germline V gene data show CDR1 as GTSNPN and CDR2 as SVGIG (reference sequence). The CDR3 protein is CAWSGQNYGYTF. The CDR3 DNA follows: TGTGCCTGGAGTGGGCAGAACTATGGCTACACCTTC.